This is a list of T cell receptor beta chains from one sample in a study of blood T cell repertoires in COVID-19. TCRdb keeps only in-frame clones here, not all; method: immunoSEQ multiplex PCR. Of over 200,000 clones in the sample, approximately 91% are singletons; the top ten hold 2.5% to 3.5%. The sequenced material came from peripheral blood. The receptors shown here come from an older woman with acute or convalescent COVID-19. The conserved cysteine and the conserved F or W are not part of the CDR3 here. The order of the fields is V gene, J gene, CDR3 protein.

TRBV6-5	TRBJ1-1	ASSYRPQGGTSEAF
TRBV11-3	TRBJ2-3	ASSFGTSGETDTQY
TRBV3-1/TRBV3-2	TRBJ1-4	ASSQDRGGKLF
TRBV18	TRBJ1-1	ASSPPRAGGSEAF
TRBV27	TRBJ2-7	ASSFTSGVPLLEQY
TRBV28	TRBJ1-1	ASSLGPAQAVAF
TRBV19	TRBJ1-3	ASHFHSGNTIY
TRBV30	TRBJ1-1	AWSFGGNTEAF
TRBV12-3/TRBV12-4	TRBJ1-2	ASSAQGNGYT
TRBV18	TRBJ2-4	ASSPTVKNIQY
TRBV7-6	TRBJ1-1	ASGQLNTEAF
TRBV2	TRBJ1-2	ASSPDRDYGYT
TRBV11-2	TRBJ1-2	ASSLVGQPAKGYT
TRBV7-2	TRBJ2-1	ASTLAGAISGEQF
TRBV10-1	TRBJ1-2	ASSQGTNYGYT
TRBV6-2/TRBV6-3	TRBJ1-5	ASSHLQGNQPQH
TRBV7-8	TRBJ1-5	ASSSGQHNQPQH
TRBV19	TRBJ2-1	ASGRGFRGLDNEQF
TRBV28	TRBJ1-2	ASSFPGGAYGYT
TRBV7-2	TRBJ1-1	ASSPLVGVRTEAF
TRBV19	TRBJ2-1	ASSSSGGAYNEQF
TRBV6-5	TRBJ2-7	ASIGTGSSYEQY
TRBV5-1	TRBJ2-1	ASSYGQGGPNEQF
TRBV7-6	TRBJ2-7	ASSPGGTGYEQY
TRBV29-1	TRBJ1-1	SVEDYSGNTEAF
TRBV5-1	TRBJ1-4	ASSFSRRSNEKLF